In its sample, the clone carrying this T cell receptor (beta chain) was seen a few times. Its target is not known. V was pared by 4 bases and J by 4 bases, with 13 bases between. The CDR3 is made up of 14 amino acids. Each CDR3 protein gets one entry after TCRdb re-called the 5' RACE reads with MiXCR. There are some 210,000 distinct CDR3 sequences in the sample; 27% occur only once, and approximately 10% lies in the top ten. The data are from a study of T-cell memory formation after mild COVID-19. Overall study context: There were largely donor-specific TCR clusters.

Study observations and caveats: Clonal second-wave expansions that peaked on day 37 had unconfirmed SARS-CoV-2 specificity. Pre-infection memory harbored some responding clones, suggesting cross-reactive memory joined. Clones contracting over day 15 to 85 were CD4/CD8 balanced, with later expanders leaning CD4+.

Sequencing was done on a sample of PBMCs or a T cell subset sorted from them (not recorded which). The receptor comes from an adult woman who had mild COVID-19 (a few samples of this study predate the infection). Cell type and time point are not known. The chain uses TRBV12-3 or TRBV12-4 and TRBJ1-1, with a tentative D call TRBD1 (6 bases). In nucleotides, the CDR3 is TGTGCCAGCAGTTCAACAGGGATTGGCACTGAAGCTTTCTTT. Protein: CASSSTGIGTEAFF.